This TCR beta chain appears in the sequencing data of a study of radiotherapy plus CTLA-4 blockade in lung cancer. TCRdb's copy holds only in-frame clones and misses some; the assay was immunoSEQ multiplex PCR. Here the sample spans over 100,000 clones, 81% being singletons. V dropped 3 bases and J dropped 1; count of bases not matched to a gene: 6. The CDR3 has 17 residues. The germline gives CDR1 LGHNA, CDR2 YNFKEQ. The TCR sequence derives from a human donor with non-small cell lung cancer that progressed on radiotherapy plus ipilimumab. Some clones in this sample may be carry-over from other donors' samples. The chain is built from TRBV4-2 and TRBJ2-2, with TRBD2 identical over 9 bases. The starting material was peripheral blood, obtained from a patient treated with radiotherapy plus ipilimumab. This chain's CDR3 is CASSHSGSGGNTGELFF. CDR3 bases: TGTGCCAGCAGCCACTCCGGTAGCGGGGGGAACACCGGGGAGCTGTTTTTT.